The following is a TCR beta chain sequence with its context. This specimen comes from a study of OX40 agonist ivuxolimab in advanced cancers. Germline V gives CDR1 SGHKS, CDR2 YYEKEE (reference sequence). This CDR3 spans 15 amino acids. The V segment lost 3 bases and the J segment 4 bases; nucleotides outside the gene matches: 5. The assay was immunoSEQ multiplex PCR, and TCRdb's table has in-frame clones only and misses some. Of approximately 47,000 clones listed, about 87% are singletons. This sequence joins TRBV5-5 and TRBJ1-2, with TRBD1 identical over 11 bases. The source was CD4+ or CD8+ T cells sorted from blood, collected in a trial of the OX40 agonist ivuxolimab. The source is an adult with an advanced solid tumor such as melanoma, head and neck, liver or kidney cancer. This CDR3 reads CASSSGTGGLYGYTF. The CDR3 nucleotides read TGTGCCAGCAGCTCAGGGACAGGGGGGCTCTATGGCTACACCTTC.